This T cell receptor (beta chain) was sequenced in a study of spatial heterogeneity in lung cancer (dated by TCRdb to the late 2010s). Regarding the complete study: More beta-chain than alpha-chain transcripts were consistently detected, likely reflecting higher beta-chain transcript abundance. In tumor regions, TCR transcript counts showed a strong correlation with a T cell transcriptional module score from matched bulk RNA-seq. In the raw uncorrected reads, each unique combination of TCR and UMI appeared more than ten times on average. In non-small cell lung cancer, the study quantitatively compared TCR alpha and beta repertoires across several tumor regions, matched nontumor lung, and blood. Nonsynonymous mutation counts, determined by whole-exome sequencing of tumor tissue, were related to features of the TCR repertoire. At surgery, both alpha and beta chains were TCR-sequenced in 200 to 250 tumor regions, 63 to 80 matched nontumor lung samples and over 50 PBMC samples.

Beyond this particular receptor, the publication reports: Additional single-cell paired TCR alpha and beta sequencing was considered necessary to confirm, at a functional level, the hypothesis that regional TCRs recognize regional mutations. A correlation was observed between the number of expanded intratumoral alpha and beta TCRs and the tumor nonsynonymous mutation count. TCR-seq coverage of tumor T cells was estimated at only roughly 7.7% for alpha chains and approximately 13% for beta chains. Counts of ubiquitous and regional expanded TCRs were found to correlate with counts of ubiquitous and regional nonsynonymous mutations, respectively.

The sample's time point label, in plain terms: sample taken at primary tumor resection. Samples were obtained from roughly 72 patients with early-stage, untreated non-small cell lung cancer from the lung TRACERx cohort. Whole RNA extracted from tumor and nontumor lung tissue, or from cryopreserved PBMC samples, was used for TCR sequencing without cell sorting. A patient was chosen for TCR sequencing only when enough RNA was available from at least two tumor regions. A lung pathologist reviewed the tumor and adjacent nontumor lung specimens before the specimens were selected. This clonotype is labeled medium-sized (0.01 to 0.1%). It has no known antigen specificity. Base qualities are not recorded, but no much larger clone differs from it by a single base. Library prep was done by 5' RACE. Sequencing used a NextSeq 500. To allow correction of PCR and sequencing errors, the TCR library protocol tagged every TCR cDNA molecule with a unique molecular identifier. As for the authors' bioinformatics: TCR identification, UMI-based error correction and CDR3 extraction were performed with Decombinator tools. TCRs above a frequency of 2 per 1,000, corresponding to the top 1% of the tumor frequency distribution, were defined as expanded. Expanded tumor TCRs were classed as regional if statistically deemed absent (corrected P<0.05) from at least one tumor region, otherwise ubiquitous. Renyi diversity was computed with the R vegan package after each repertoire had been subsampled 100 times to 5,000 TCRs. CDR3 similarity networks were built from amino acid triplet string-kernel similarity, with CDR3s being connected when pairwise similarity was above 0.82. Through fastp at Q25 and MiXCR, TCRdb rebuilt clones from the public reads, retaining in-frame beta chains. Rows are unified per CDR3 protein, each entry keeping the most common DNA and genes. The V and J calls, along with clone size, are taken from TCRdb and not from the paper's own processing. This sample holds some 6,000 distinct CDR3 sequences; around 15% were observed only once. The leading ten clones occupy about 11% of the sample.

The TCR comes from a male donor with early-stage non-small cell lung cancer. Sequenced material: lung tumor tissue, taken at surgery.

The nucleotide sequence reads as follows: TGCAGTGCTGTGACAGGGGTGGGTGGTCAGCCCCAGCATTTT. Its protein product is CSAVTGVGGQPQHF. In this chain, TRBV20-1 is recombined with TRBJ1-5; 8 of the junction bases match TRBD1. The germline V gene (reference sequence) provides CDR1 DFQATT and CDR2 SNEGSKA. Counted from cysteine to phenylalanine, this CDR3 has 14 amino acids. Just CDR3 DNA is preserved here, 42 bases in frame from base 1. Trimming takes 5 bases off V and 6 bases off J; junction bases not matched to a gene: 9.